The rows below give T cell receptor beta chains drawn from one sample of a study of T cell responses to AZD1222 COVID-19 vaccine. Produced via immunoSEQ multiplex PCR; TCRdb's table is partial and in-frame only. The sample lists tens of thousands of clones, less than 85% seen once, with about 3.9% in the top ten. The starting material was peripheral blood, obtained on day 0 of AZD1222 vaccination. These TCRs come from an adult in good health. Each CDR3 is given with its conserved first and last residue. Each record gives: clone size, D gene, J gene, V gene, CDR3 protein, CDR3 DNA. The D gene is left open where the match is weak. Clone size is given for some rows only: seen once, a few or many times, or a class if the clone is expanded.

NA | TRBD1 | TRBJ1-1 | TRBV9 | CASSVGTGGLAFF | TGTGCCAGCAGCGTAGGTACAGGGGGCTTGGCTTTCTTT
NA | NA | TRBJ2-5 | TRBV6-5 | CASSPGTNQETQYF | TGTGCCAGCAGTCCGGGGACAAACCAAGAGACCCAGTACTTC
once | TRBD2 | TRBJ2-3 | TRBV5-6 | CASSLLGLAGGPLTDTQYF | TGTGCCAGCAGCTTACTCGGACTAGCGGGGGGGCCCTTAACAGATACGCAGTATTTT
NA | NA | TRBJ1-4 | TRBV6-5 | CASRRGWTNEKLFF | TGTGCCAGCAGACGGGGCTGGACTAATGAAAAACTGTTTTTT
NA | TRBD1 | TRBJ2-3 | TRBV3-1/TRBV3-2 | CASSNRGGVPDTQYF | TGTGCCAGCAGCAACAGGGGTGGGGTCCCAGATACGCAGTATTTT
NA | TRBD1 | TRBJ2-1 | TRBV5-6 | CASSPKGGQGYNEQFF | TGTGCCAGCAGCCCAAAGGGGGGACAGGGGTACAATGAGCAGTTCTTC
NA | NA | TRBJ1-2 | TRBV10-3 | CANSRGVTAPPYGYTF | TGTGCCAACTCTAGGGGCGTGACCGCTCCACCCTATGGCTACACCTTC
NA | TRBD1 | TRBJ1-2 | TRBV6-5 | CASSPPGGYYGYTF | TGTGCCAGCAGTCCCCCAGGGGGCTACTATGGCTACACCTTC
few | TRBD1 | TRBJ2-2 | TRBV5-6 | CASSPDRGGSGELFF | TGTGCCAGCAGCCCCGACAGGGGAGGTTCCGGGGAGCTGTTTTTT
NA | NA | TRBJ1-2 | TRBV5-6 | CASSSADRIYGYTF | TGTGCCAGCAGCTCCGCTGACAGGATCTATGGCTACACCTTC
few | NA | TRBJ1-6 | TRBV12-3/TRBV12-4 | CASSFEGRYVLHF | TGTGCCAGCAGTTTTGAAGGCCGTTATGTGCTCCACTTT
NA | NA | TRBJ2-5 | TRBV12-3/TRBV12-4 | CASAKGMEETQYF | TGTGCCAGCGCGAAGGGTATGGAAGAGACCCAGTACTTC
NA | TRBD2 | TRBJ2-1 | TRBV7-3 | CASSFAGGRVNEQFF | TGTGCCAGCAGCTTCGCGGGGGGCCGTGTGAATGAGCAGTTCTTC
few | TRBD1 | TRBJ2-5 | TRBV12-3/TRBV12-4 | CASSRQGQVTQYF | TGTGCCAGCAGTAGACAGGGACAGGTGACCCAGTACTTC
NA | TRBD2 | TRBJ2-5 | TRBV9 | CASSVSSGGEGTQYF | TGTGCCAGCAGCGTTTCTAGCGGGGGCGAGGGGACCCAGTACTTC
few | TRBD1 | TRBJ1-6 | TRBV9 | CASSPQGAQSPLHF | TGTGCCAGCAGCCCGCAGGGGGCACAGTCACCCCTCCACTTT
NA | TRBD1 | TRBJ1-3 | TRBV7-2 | CASSTGTGGGNTIYF | TGTGCCAGCAGCACCGGGACAGGAGGGGGAAACACCATATATTTT
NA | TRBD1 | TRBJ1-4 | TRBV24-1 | CATSDPSGTDNEKLFF | TGTGCCACCAGTGATCCCTCCGGGACAGATAATGAAAAACTGTTTTTT
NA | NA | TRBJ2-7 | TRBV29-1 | CSVLTGSYEQYF | TGCAGCGTCTTGACAGGCTCCTACGAGCAGTACTTC
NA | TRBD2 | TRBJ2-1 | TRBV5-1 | CASSHPSGGLNEQFF | TGCGCCAGCAGCCACCCTAGCGGGGGACTAAATGAGCAGTTCTTC
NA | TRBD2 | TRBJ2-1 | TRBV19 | CASSIFGLAAYNEQFF | TGTGCCAGTAGTATATTCGGACTAGCGGCTTACAATGAGCAGTTCTTC
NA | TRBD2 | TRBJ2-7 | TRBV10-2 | CASRTSGDSYEQYF | TGCGCCAGCAGGACTAGCGGGGACTCCTACGAGCAGTACTTC